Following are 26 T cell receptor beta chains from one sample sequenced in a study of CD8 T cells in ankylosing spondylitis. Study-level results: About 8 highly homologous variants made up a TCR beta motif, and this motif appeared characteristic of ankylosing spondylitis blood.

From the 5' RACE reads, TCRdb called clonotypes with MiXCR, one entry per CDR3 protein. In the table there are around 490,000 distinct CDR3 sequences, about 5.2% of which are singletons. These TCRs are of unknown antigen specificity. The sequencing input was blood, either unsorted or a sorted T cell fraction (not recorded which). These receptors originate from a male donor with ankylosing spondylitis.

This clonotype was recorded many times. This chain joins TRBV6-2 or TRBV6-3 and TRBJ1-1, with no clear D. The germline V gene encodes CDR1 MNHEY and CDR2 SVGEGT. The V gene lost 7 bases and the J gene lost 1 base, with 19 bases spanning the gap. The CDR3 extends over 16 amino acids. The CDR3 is CASTIRTGSSNTEAFF. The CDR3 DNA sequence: TGTGCCAGCACCATCCGAACGGGGTCCTCGAACACTGAAGCTTTCTTT.

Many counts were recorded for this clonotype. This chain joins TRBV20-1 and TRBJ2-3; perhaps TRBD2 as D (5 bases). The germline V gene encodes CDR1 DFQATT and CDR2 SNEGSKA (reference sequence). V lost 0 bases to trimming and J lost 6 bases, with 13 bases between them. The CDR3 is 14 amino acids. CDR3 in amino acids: CSARDLFGEDTQYF. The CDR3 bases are TGCAGTGCTAGAGATCTTTTTGGGGAGGATACGCAGTATTTT.

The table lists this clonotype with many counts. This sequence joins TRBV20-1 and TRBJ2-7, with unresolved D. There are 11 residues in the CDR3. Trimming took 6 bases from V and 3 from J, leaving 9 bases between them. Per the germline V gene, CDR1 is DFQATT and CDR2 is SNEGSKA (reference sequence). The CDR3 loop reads CSAQLIYEQYF. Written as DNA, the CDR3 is TGCAGTGCCCAGCTTATCTACGAGCAGTACTTC.

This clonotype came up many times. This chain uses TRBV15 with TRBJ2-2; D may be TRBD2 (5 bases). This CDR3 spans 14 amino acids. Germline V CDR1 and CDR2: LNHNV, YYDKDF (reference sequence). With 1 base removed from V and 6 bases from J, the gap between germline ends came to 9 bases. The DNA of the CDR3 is TGTGCCACCAGCAGAGGTGGCGGGTCCGGGGAGCTGTTTTTT. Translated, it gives CATSRGGGSGELFF.

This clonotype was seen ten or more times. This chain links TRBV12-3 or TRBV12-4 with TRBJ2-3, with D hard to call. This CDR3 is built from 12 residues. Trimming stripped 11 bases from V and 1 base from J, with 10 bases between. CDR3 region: CASRPGTDTQYF. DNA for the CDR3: TGTGCCTCACGCCCAGGCACAGATACGCAGTATTTT.

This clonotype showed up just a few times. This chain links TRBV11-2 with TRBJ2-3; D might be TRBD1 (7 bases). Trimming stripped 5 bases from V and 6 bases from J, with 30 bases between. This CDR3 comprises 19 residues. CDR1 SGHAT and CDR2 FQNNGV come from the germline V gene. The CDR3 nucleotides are TGTGCCAGCAGCCCCTTTGGTAGTTTAGCGGACTCCAGGGGGGATACGCAGTATTTT. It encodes CASSPFGSLADSRGDTQYF.

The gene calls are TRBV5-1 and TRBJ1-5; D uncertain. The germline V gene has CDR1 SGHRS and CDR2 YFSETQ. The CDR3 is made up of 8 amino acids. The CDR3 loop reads CTYQPQHF. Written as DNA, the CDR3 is TGCACCTATCAGCCCCAGCATTTT.

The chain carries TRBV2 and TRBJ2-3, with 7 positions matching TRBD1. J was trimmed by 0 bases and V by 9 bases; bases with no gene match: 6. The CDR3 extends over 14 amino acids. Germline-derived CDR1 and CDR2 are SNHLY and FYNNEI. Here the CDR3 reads CARSDRLSTDTQYF. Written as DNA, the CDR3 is TGTGCCAGATCGGACAGGTTAAGCACAGATACGCAGTATTTT.

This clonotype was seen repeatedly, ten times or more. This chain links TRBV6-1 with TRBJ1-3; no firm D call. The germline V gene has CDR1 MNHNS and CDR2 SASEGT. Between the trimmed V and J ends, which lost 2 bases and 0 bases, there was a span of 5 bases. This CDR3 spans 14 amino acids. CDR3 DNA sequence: TGTGCCAGCAGTGAACGGAGCTCTGGAAACACCATATATTTT. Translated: CASSERSSGNTIYF.

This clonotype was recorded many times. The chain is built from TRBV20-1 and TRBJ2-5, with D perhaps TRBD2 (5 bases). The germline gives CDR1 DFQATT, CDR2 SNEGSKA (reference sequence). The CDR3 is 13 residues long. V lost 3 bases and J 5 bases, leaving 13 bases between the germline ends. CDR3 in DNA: TGCAGTGCTAGTCTGGCGCGGAGGGAGACCCAGTACTTC. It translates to CSASLARRETQYF.

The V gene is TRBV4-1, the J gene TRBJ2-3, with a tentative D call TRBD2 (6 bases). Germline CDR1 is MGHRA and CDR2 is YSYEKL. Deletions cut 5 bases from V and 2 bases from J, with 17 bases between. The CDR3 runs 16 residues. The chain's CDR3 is CASSWSMGLNTDTQYF. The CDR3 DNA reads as TGCGCCAGCAGCTGGTCGATGGGACTGAACACAGATACGCAGTATTTT.

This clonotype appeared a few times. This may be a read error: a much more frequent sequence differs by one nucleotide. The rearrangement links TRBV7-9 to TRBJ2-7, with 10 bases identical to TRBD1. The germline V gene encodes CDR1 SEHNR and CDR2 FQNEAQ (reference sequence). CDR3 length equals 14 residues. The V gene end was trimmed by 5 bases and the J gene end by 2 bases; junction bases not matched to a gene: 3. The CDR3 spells CASSLTGGTYEQYF. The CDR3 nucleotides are TGTGCCAGCAGCCTGACAGGGGGCACCTACGAGCAGTACTTC.

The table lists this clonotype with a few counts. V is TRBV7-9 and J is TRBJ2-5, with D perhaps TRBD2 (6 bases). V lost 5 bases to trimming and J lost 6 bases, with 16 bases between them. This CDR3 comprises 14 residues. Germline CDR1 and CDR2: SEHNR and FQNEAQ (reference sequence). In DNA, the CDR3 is TGTGCCAGCAGCGTCCCGGCCGGGGGACAGACCCAGTACTTC. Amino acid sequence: CASSVPAGGQTQYF.

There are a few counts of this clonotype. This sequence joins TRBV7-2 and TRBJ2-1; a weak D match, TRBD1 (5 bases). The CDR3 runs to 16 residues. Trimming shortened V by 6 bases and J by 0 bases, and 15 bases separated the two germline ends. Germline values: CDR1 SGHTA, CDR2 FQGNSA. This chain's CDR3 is CASSLQATDSYNEQFF. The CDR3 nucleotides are TGTGCCAGCAGTTTACAGGCGACTGACTCCTACAATGAGCAGTTCTTC.

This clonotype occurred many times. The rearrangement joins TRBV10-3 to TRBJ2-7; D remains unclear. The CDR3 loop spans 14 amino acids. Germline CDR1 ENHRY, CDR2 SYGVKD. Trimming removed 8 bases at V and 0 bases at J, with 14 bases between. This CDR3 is CAIGEGRSSYEQYF. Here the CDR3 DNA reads TGTGCCATCGGAGAAGGACGGAGCTCCTACGAGCAGTACTTC.

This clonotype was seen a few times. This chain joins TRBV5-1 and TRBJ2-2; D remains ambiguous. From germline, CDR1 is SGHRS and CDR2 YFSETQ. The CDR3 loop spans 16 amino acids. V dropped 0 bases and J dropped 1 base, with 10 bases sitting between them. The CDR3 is CASSLEDLRNTGELFF. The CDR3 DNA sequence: TGCGCCAGCAGCTTGGAAGACCTAAGGAACACCGGGGAGCTGTTTTTT.

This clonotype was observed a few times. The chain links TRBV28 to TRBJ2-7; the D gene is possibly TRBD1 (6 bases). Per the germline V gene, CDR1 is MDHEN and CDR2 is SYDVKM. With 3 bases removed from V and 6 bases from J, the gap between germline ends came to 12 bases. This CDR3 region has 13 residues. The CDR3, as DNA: TGTGCCAGCAGTTTCCCCACAGGGCGCGAGCAGTACTTC. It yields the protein CASSFPTGREQYF.

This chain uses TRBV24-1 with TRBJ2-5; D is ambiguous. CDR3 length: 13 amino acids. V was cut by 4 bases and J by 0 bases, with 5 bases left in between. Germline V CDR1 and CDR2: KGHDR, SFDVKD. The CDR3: CATSDQYQETQYF. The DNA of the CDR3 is TGTGCCACCAGTGACCAGTACCAAGAGACCCAGTACTTC.

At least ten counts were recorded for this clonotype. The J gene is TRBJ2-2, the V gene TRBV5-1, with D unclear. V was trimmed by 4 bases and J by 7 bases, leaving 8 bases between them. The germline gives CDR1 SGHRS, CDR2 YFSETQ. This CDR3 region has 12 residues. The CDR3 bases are TGCGCCAGCAGCATTATCGTCGGGGAGCTGTTTTTT. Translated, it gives CASSIIVGELFF.

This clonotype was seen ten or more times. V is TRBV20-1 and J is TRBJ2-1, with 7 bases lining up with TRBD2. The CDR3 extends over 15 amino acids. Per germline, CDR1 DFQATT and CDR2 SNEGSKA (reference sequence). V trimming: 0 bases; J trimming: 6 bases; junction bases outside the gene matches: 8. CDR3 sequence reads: CSARDRRGGTNEQFF. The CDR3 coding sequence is TGCAGTGCTAGAGATAGGCGCGGGGGAACCAATGAGCAGTTCTTC.

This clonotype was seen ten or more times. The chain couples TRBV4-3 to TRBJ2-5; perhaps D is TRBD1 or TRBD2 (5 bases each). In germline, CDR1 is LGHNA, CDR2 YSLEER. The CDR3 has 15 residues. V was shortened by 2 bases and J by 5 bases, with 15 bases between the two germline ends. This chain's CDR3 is CASSQQPGPRETQYF. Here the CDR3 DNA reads TGCGCCAGCAGCCAACAACCGGGACCTAGGGAGACCCAGTACTTC.

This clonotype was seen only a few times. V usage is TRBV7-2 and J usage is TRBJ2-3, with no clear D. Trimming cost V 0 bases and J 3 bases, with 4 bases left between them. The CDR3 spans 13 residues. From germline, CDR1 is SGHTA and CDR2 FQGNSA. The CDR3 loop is CASSLAFTDTQYF. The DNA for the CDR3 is TGTGCCAGCAGCTTAGCGTTTACAGATACGCAGTATTTT.

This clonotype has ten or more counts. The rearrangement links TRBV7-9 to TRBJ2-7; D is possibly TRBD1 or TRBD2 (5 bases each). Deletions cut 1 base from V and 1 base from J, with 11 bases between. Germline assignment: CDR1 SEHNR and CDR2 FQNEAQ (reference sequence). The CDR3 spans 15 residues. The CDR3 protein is CASSLVGDGSYEQYF. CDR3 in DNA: TGTGCCAGCAGCTTAGTGGGGGACGGTTCCTACGAGCAGTACTTC.

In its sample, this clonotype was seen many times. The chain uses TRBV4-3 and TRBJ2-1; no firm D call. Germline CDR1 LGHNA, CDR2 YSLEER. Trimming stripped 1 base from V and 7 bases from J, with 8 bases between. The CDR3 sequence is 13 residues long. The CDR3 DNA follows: TGCGCCAGCAGCCAAGGGCTGGCAAATGAGCAGTTCTTC. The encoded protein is CASSQGLANEQFF.

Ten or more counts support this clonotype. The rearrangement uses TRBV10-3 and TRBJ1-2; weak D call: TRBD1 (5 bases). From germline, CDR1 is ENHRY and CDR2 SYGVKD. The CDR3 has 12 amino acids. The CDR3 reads CASRWDSGGYTF. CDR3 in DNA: TGTGCTTCCCGGTGGGACTCTGGGGGCTACACCTTC.

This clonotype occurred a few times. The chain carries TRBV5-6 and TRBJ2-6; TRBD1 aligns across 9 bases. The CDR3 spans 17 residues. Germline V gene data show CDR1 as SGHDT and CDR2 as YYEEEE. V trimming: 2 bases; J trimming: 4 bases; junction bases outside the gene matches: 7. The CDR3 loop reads CASSLGTGNLGANVLTF. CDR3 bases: TGTGCCAGCAGCTTAGGGACAGGGAATTTGGGGGCCAACGTCCTGACTTTC.